This TCR beta chain comes out of a study of CD8 T cells in Susac syndrome. The CDR3 runs 13 residues. The J segment lost 4 bases and the V segment lost 7 bases, leaving 7 bases of the junction unmatched. Germline CDR1 SNHLY, CDR2 FYNNEI. The RNA, about 0.45 to 1 ug, was put through reverse transcription using random hexamers. The immunoSEQ assay covered 54 Vbeta and 13 Jbeta segments for CDR3. MiXCR, run by TCRdb on the immunoSEQ multiplex PCR reads, gives a single entry per CDR3 protein. The table has 250,000 or so distinct CDR3 sequences, about 93% seen once. The TCR sequence derives from a human donor with multiple sclerosis. The sample consisted of CD4+ T cells from PBMCs. The chain uses TRBV2 and TRBJ2-7; 7 bases match TRBD2. This CDR3 reads CASKSGGGYEQYF. The CDR3, as DNA: TGTGCCAGCAAATCCGGGGGAGGGTACGAGCAGTACTTC.